The clone carrying this T cell receptor (beta chain) was picked up a small number of times. These data belong to a study of beta chain features in type 1 diabetes. The CDR3 length is 12 residues. Germline CDR1 reads SGHTA; CDR2 reads FQGNSA. Trimming removed 5 bases from V and 0 bases from J, with 3 bases in between. Investigators reverse transcribed all isolated RNA, so they sequenced expressed TCRB transcripts. Profiled with immunoSEQ multiplex PCR; TCRdb holds only in-frame clones, not every one. The data contain some 150,000 clones, approximately 52% of them singletons. This TCR was sampled from a man between 18 and 35 years old in good health. Sample: Tregs from blood. This chain links TRBV7-2 with TRBJ2-3; no firm D call. CDR3 coding DNA: TGTGCCAGCAGCCAGAGCACAGATACGCAGTATTTT. This codes for CASSQSTDTQYF.